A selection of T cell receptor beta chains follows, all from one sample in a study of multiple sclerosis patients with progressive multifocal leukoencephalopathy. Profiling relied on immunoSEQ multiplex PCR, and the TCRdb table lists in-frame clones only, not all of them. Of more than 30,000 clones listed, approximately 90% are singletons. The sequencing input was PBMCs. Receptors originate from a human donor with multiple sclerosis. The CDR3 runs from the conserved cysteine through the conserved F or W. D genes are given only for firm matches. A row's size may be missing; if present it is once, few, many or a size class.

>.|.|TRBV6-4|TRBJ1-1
CASSVSAENTEAFF
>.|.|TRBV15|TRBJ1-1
CATSSSPDLNTEAFF
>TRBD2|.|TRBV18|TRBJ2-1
CASSPRAGGPDEQFF
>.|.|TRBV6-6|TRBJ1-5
CASRGDQPQHF
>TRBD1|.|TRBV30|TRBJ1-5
CAWRGDRGQPQHF
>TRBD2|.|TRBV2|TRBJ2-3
CASPPPSGRAGGDTQYF
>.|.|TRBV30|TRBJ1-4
CAWRQFNEKLFF
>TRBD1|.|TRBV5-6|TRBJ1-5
CASSRDRAQPQHF
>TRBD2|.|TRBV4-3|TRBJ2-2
CASSQALGGSRPTGELFF
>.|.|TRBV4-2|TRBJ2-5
CASSQVDGQETQYF
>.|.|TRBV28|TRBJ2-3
CASSTSTDTQYF
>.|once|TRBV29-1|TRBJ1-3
CSVEDRQTNTIYF
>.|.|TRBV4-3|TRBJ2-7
CASSQEMSHYEQYF
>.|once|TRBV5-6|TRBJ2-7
CASSQRAVYEQYF
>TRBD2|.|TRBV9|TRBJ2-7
CASSVSGLAATYEQYF
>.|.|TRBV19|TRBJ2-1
CASSMGSGRSYNEQFF
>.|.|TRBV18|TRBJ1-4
CASSPDIQGPREKLFF
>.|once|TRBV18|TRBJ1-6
CASSPIKQSSYNSPLHF
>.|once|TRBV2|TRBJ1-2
CASTGAGDGYTF
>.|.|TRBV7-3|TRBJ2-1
CASSLFTSRDEQFF
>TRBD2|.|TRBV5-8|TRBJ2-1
CASSLALAAYNEQFF
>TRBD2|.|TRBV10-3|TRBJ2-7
CAAGGGAYDEQYF
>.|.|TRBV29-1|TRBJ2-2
CSLRGGANTGELFF
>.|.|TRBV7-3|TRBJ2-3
CASSFGNSLGTDTQYF
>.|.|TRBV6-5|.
CASSYSPTTGDEQYF
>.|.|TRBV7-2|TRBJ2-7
CASSLASRANEQYF
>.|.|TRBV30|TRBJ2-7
CAWSPSSPEQYF
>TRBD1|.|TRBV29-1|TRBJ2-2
CSVEGTGGITGELFF
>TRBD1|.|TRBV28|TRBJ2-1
CASSLTGAVVNEQFF
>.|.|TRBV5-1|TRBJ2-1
CASSSSTYNEQFF
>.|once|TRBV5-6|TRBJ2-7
CASSWAVAPEPHEQYF
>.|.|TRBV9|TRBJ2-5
CASSVSGGNQETQYF
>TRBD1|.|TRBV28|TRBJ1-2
CASSSYRSGTGGHGYTF
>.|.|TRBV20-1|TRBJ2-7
CSARDGDEQYF
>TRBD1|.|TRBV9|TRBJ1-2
CASSLGQIYTF
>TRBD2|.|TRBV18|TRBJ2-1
CASSPIPTSGINNEQFF
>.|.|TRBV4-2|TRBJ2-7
CASSQVKGGYYEQYF
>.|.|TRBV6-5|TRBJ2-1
CASSLGETYNEQFF
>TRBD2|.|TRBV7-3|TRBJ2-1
CASGGGSYNEQFF
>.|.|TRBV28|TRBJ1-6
CASTRQQNSPLHF
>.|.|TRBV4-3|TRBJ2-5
CASSQALLQETQYF
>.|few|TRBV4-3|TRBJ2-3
CASSQDLGTDTQYF
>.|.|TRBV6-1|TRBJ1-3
CASIPQWVSGNTIYF
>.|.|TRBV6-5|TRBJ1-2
CASSYGGTYGYTF
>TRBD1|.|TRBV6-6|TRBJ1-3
CASKMTGASSGNTIYF
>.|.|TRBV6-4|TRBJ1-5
CARLVADRRGQPQHF
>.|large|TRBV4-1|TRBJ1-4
CASEGGKLFF
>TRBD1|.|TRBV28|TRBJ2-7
CASTTGERYEQYF
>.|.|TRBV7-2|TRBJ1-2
CASSLGVNYGYTF
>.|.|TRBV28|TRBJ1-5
CASSGPDSLGSQPQHF
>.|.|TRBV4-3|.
CASSPEDTYEQYF
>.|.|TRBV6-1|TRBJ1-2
CASSEALTGRVYGYTF
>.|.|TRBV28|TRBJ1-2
CASSLSGLPGNYTF
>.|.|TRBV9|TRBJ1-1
CASSVTGFAEAFF
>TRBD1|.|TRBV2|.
CASSEYRDRTYEQYF
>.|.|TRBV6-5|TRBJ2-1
CASSRGRGNEQFF
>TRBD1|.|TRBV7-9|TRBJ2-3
CASSSLLGQGGMDTQYF
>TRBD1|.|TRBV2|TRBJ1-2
CASTQDRGRGGYTF
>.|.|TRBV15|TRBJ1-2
CATSRVWTAYGYTF